This TCR beta chain was recovered during a study of siplizumab effects on memory and regulatory T cells. J lost 2 bases, V lost 5 bases, and 5 bases had no gene match. Germline assignment: CDR1 SGHAT and CDR2 FQNNGV. The CDR3 is 15 residues long. TCRdb keeps only in-frame clones here, not all; method: immunoSEQ multiplex PCR. Among approximately 94,000 clones listed, under 95% were seen once. This sequence joins TRBV11-2 and TRBJ2-2; the match to TRBD1 covers 7 bases. The sequenced sample consisted of CD8+ T cells sorted from blood. The receptor's source is a human donor in good health. The CDR3 region is CASSHDRENTGELFF. CDR3 coding DNA: TGTGCCAGCAGCCATGACAGGGAAAACACCGGGGAGCTGTTTTTT. The full variable domain, in which reference TRBV11-2 and TRBJ2-2 provide the parts outside the CDR3, is EAGVAQSPRYKIIEKRQSVAFWCNPISGHATLYWYQQILGQGPKLLIQFQNNGVVDDSQLPKDRFSAERLKGVDSTLKIQPAKLEDSAVYLCASSHDRENTGELFFGEGSRLTVL.